This TCR beta chain was profiled in a study of CD8+ T cells in alopecia areata. The V and J ends lost 5 bases and 3 bases respectively, with 12 bases between them. Germline V CDR1 and CDR2: SGDLS, YYNGEE. CDR3 length equals 13 residues. Stated treatment: oral pan-JAK inhibitor, 5-10 mg twice daily. Extraction and reverse transcription of RNA yielded cDNA as the sequencing template. Some clones are missing from TCRdb's copy, which holds only in-frame ones; the method was immunoSEQ multiplex PCR. The sample contains over 250,000 clones, 60% of which appear only once. The source of this sequence is a human donor with alopecia areata. This chain uses TRBV9 with TRBJ2-7; D unresolved. The source material was CD4+ T cells sorted from blood, sampled between weeks 51 and 54, from a patient treated with tofacitinib. In nucleotides, the CDR3 is TGTGCCAGCAGTGGGAAAGGCCGCTACGAGCAGTACTTC. This gives the protein CASSGKGRYEQYF. The full variable domain, completed using reference TRBV9 and TRBJ2-7, is DSGVTQTPKHLITATGQRVTLRCSPRSGDLSVYWYQQSLDQGLQFLIQYYNGEERAKGNILERFSAQQFPDLHSELNLSSLELGDSALYFCASSGKGRYEQYFGPGTRLTVT.